Shown below are 15 T cell receptor beta chains from a single sample sequenced in a study of T cells after yellow fever vaccination. TCRdb re-called the 5' RACE reads through MiXCR, storing one row per CDR3 protein. Of 500,000 to 650,000 distinct CDR3 sequences in the sample, 10% to 15% were seen once. This specimen consisted of PBMCs, obtained on the day of the yellow fever booster vaccination. These receptors were taken from a man aged 25-40 years who received the YFV17D yellow fever vaccine.

V is TRBV4-3 and J is TRBJ2-6; D gene uncertain. This CDR3 has 15 residues. The V end was cut by 1 base, the J end by 3 bases, with 7 bases between. Germline loops: CDR1 LGHNA, CDR2 YSLEER. The DNA for the CDR3 is TGCGCCAGCAGCCAAGGGTTCGTTGGGGCCAACGTCCTGACTTTC. Protein sequence: CASSQGFVGANVLTF.

The rearrangement uses TRBV12-3 or TRBV12-4 and TRBJ1-1; no definite D call. This CDR3 has 13 residues. V shed 4 bases and J shed 5 bases, with 11 bases lying between them. The CDR3 region has the DNA TGTGCCAGCAGTTCCCGAGTTGCGACTGAAGCTTTCTTT. As protein: CASSSRVATEAFF.

This clonotype came up a few times. The V call is TRBV30, the J call TRBJ1-3, with unresolved D. Germline-derived CDR1 and CDR2 are GTSNPN and SVGIG (reference sequence). Trimming shortened V by 1 base and J by 2 bases, and 9 bases separated the two germline ends. The CDR3 spans 14 residues. This chain's CDR3 is CAWSASSPGNTIYF. The CDR3 nucleotides are TGTGCCTGGAGTGCCAGCTCCCCTGGAAACACCATATATTTT.

This clonotype came up a few times. V is TRBV6-2 or TRBV6-3 and J is TRBJ2-7; 10 bases align to TRBD1. V lost 5 bases to trimming and J lost 3 bases; unmatched junction nucleotides: 7. In germline, CDR1 is MNHEY, CDR2 SVGEGT. This CDR3 is 15 amino acids long. The CDR3 spells CASSPSGQGDYEQYF. CDR3 DNA sequence: TGTGCCAGCAGTCCCTCCGGACAGGGGGACTACGAGCAGTACTTC.

For this clonotype: Since a much larger clone is just one base distant, this may be a read error. This chain joins TRBV7-2 and TRBJ1-5; D remains ambiguous. The CDR3 loop spans 13 amino acids. V shed 2 bases and J shed 4 bases, with 6 bases lying between them. Germline assignment: CDR1 SGHTA and CDR2 FQGNSA. In DNA, the CDR3 is TGTGCCAGCAGCTTAACCCGAAATCAGCCCCAGCATTTT. Its protein product is CASSLTRNQPQHF. The entire variable domain, with the rest obtained from reference TRBV7-2 and TRBJ1-5, is as follows: GAGVSQSPSNKVTEKGKDVELRCDPISGHTALYWYRQSLGQGLEFLIYFQGNSAPDKSGLPSDRFSAERTGGSVSTLTIQRTQQEDSAVYLCASSLTRNQPQHFGDGTRLSIL.

The chain recombines TRBV10-3 with TRBJ2-1, with TRBD2 matching over 7 bases. Germline lookup yields CDR1 ENHRY and CDR2 SYGVKD. J was trimmed by 15 bases and V by 0 bases; bases with no gene match: 11. The CDR3 loop spans 14 amino acids. CDR3 amino acids: CAISESVRDYIAFF. For the CDR3, the DNA is TGTGCCATCAGTGAGTCTGTTCGGGACTACATTGCGTTCTTC.

This clonotype was counted between two and nine times. This sequence joins TRBV5-1 and TRBJ2-1; tentative D call: TRBD2 (5 bases). Per germline, CDR1 SGHRS and CDR2 YFSETQ. V shed 5 bases and J shed 7 bases, with 19 bases lying between them. The CDR3 runs 15 residues. Here the CDR3 reads CASSYDAGVGNEQFF. The CDR3 DNA sequence: TGCGCCAGCAGTTACGATGCCGGGGTTGGAAATGAGCAGTTCTTC.

This chain connects TRBV5-1 to TRBJ1-6; unclear D gene. V lost 4 bases and J 10 bases, leaving 12 bases between the germline ends. The germline V gene encodes CDR1 SGHRS and CDR2 YFSETQ. The CDR3 length is 13 residues. The CDR3 loop reads CASSPEPSSPLHF. The CDR3, as DNA: TGCGCCAGCAGCCCAGAGCCGAGCTCACCCCTCCACTTT.

The rearrangement links TRBV11-2 to TRBJ2-7; 9 bases match TRBD1. V lost 0 bases, J lost 2 bases, and 2 bases stayed unmatched. The CDR3 has 15 amino acids. Per germline, CDR1 SGHAT and CDR2 FQNNGV. The CDR3 loop is CASSLERQGAYEQYF. The CDR3 DNA is TGTGCCAGCAGCTTAGAAAGACAGGGGGCCTACGAGCAGTACTTC.

The chain couples TRBV15 to TRBJ2-5, with D tentatively TRBD2 (6 bases). The ends were cut back, 6 bases at V and 5 bases at J, with 19 bases in the middle. There are 15 residues in the CDR3. Germline CDR1 and CDR2: LNHNV and YYDKDF (reference sequence). Written as DNA, the CDR3 is TGTGCCACCAGGTTTGGCGAGACGGCGGGGGAGACCCAGTACTTC. It codes for CATRFGETAGETQYF. Variable domain in full (rest from reference TRBV15 and TRBJ2-5): DAMVIQNPRYQVTQFGKPVTLSCSQTLNHNVMYWYQQKSSQAPKLLFHYYDKDFNNEADTPDNFQSRRPNTSFCFLDIRSPGLGDTAMYLCATRFGETAGETQYFGPGTRLLVL.

This clonotype has only a few counts. The chain carries TRBV6-2 or TRBV6-3 and TRBJ2-1; tentative D call: TRBD2 (6 bases). Germline CDR1 and CDR2: MNHEY and SVGEGT. V was shortened by 6 bases and J by 12 bases, with 15 bases between the two germline ends. CDR3 size: 12 residues. This chain's CDR3 is CASRTWGGVQFF. CDR3 nucleotide sequence: TGTGCCAGCAGAACCTGGGGCGGGGTGCAGTTCTTC.

This clonotype came up a few times. The chain links TRBV5-6 to TRBJ2-7, with 10 positions matching TRBD2. Germline V gene lookup returns CDR1 SGHDT and CDR2 YYEEEE. V shed 6 bases, J shed 7 bases, and the junction held 10 bases outside the gene matches. This CDR3 has 14 amino acids. Here the CDR3 reads CASNSIAGGREQYF. The CDR3 nucleotides are TGTGCCAGCAACTCAATAGCGGGAGGACGGGAGCAGTACTTC.

The chain carries TRBV10-3 and TRBJ2-7, with D unresolved. This CDR3 is 11 amino acids long. Trimming took off 2 bases at V and 7 bases at J, with 6 bases between the two ends. Germline V CDR1 and CDR2: ENHRY, SYGVKD. The CDR3 spells CAISEGWEQYF. The DNA of the CDR3 is TGTGCCATCAGTGAGGGGTGGGAGCAGTACTTC.

This clonotype was seen a handful of times. CDR3 sequence reads: CASSPLSGKVFGPYNEQFF. The DNA of the CDR3 is TGTGCCAGCTCACCACTAAGCGGGAAGGTCTTTGGTCCTTACAATGAGCAGTTCTTC. The chain carries TRBV18 and TRBJ2-1, with TRBD2 identical over 7 bases. V shed 1 base and J 4 bases; nucleotides not matched to a gene: 16. CDR1 and CDR2 (germline): KGHSH, LQKENI. This CDR3 is 19 amino acids long.

This clonotype occurred many times. The chain joins TRBV20-1 to TRBJ2-1; 11 bases fit TRBD2. CDR3 length: 16 amino acids. J was trimmed by 8 bases and V by 0 bases; bases with no gene match: 9. The germline CDR1 and CDR2 sequences are DFQATT and SNEGSKA (reference sequence). Written as DNA, the CDR3 is TGCAGTGCTAGAGATCTGGAACTAGCGGGAGCCTATGAGCAGTTCTTC. It codes for CSARDLELAGAYEQFF.